Each of the 28 T cell receptor beta chains below was sequenced from the same sample in a study of shared clonotypes between healthy human individuals. Data came from immunoSEQ multiplex PCR; TCRdb stores just in-frame clones and leaves some out. The table includes 2.3 million or so clones, approximately 95% detected once. Sequenced input: naive CD4+ T cells from PBMCs. The subset: CD45RA+ positively selected. The receptors here all came from a man between 18 and 35 years old in good health. Some clones in this sample may be carry-over from other donors' samples.

About this clone itself: This specimen includes other DNA sequences encoding the same CDR3. V and J are TRBV5-1 and TRBJ2-7, with D unclear. Trimming removed 0 bases at V and 0 bases at J, with 4 bases between. The CDR3 is 13 amino acids. Germline CDR1 SGHRS, CDR2 YFSETQ. The DNA for the CDR3 is TGCGCCAGCAGCTTGGTGGGCTCCTACGAGCAGTACTTC. The encoded protein is CASSLVGSYEQYF.

The chain employs TRBV28 and TRBJ2-1; possibly TRBD2 for D (6 bases). V was cut by 5 bases and J by 3 bases, with 14 bases left in between. The germline V gene encodes CDR1 MDHEN and CDR2 SYDVKM. The CDR3 has 15 amino acids. The CDR3 DNA is TGTGCCAGCAGTATTCAGGGAGGAAGCTACAATGAGCAGTTCTTC. Protein product: CASSIQGGSYNEQFF. The full variable domain, completed using reference TRBV28 and TRBJ2-1, is DVKVTQSSRYLVKRTGEKVFLECVQDMDHENMFWYRQDPGLGLRLIYFSYDVKMKEKGDIPEGYSVSREKKERFSLILESASTNQTSMYLCASSIQGGSYNEQFFGPGTRLTVL.

This clone was seen only once. This rearrangement joins TRBV5-4 to TRBJ2-1; possibly TRBD1 for D (5 bases). This CDR3 contains 12 residues. From germline, CDR1 is SGHNT and CDR2 YYREEE (reference sequence). V lost 4 bases and J 10 bases, leaving 12 bases between the germline ends. The CDR3 DNA reads TGTGCCAGCAGCATTAGGGGCTCCGAGCAGTTCTTC. This sequence encodes CASSIRGSEQFF.

The chain combines TRBV2 with TRBJ1-1; unclear D gene. There are 15 residues in the CDR3. The germline V gene has CDR1 SNHLY and CDR2 FYNNEI. V lost 4 bases and J 1 base, leaving 13 bases between the germline ends. CDR3 residues: CASSGTSISNTEAFF. The CDR3, as DNA: TGTGCCAGCAGTGGGACCTCGATTTCGAACACTGAAGCTTTCTTT. Looking up the rest from reference TRBV2 and TRBJ1-1 gives the full variable domain: EPEVTQTPSHQVTQMGQEVILRCVPISNHLYFYWYRQILGQKVEFLVSFYNNEISEKSEIFDDQFSVERPDGSNFTLKIRSTKLEDSAMYFCASSGTSISNTEAFFGQGTRLTVV.

A note on this clone: Other DNA sequences in this specimen translate into the identical CDR3. The rearrangement joins TRBV28 to TRBJ1-1; D gene uncertain. The germline V gene encodes CDR1 MDHEN and CDR2 SYDVKM. The CDR3 covers 13 residues. Trimming left V 6 bases short and J 1 base short, with 9 bases between. CDR3 in amino acids: CASSPPGNTEAFF. CDR3 in DNA: TGTGCCAGCAGCCCACCGGGGAACACTGAAGCTTTCTTT.

The genes are TRBV7-2 and TRBJ1-3; D uncertain. V was pared by 4 bases and J by 3 bases, with 7 bases between. This CDR3 is built from 13 residues. Germline V gene data show CDR1 as SGHTA and CDR2 as FQGNSA. The CDR3 loop reads CASSWRFGNTIYF. CDR3 DNA: TGTGCCAGCAGCTGGAGATTTGGAAACACCATATATTTT. Full variable domain (outside the CDR3, taken from reference TRBV7-2 and TRBJ1-3): GAGVSQSPSNKVTEKGKDVELRCDPISGHTALYWYRQSLGQGLEFLIYFQGNSAPDKSGLPSDRFSAERTGGSVSTLTIQRTQQEDSAVYLCASSWRFGNTIYFGEGSWLTVV.

The chain combines TRBV28 with TRBJ1-1, with 9 bases matching TRBD1. The CDR3 loop spans 13 amino acids. The germline CDR1 and CDR2 sequences are MDHEN and SYDVKM. Unmatched junction bases numbered 5, after V lost 6 bases and J lost 6 bases. CDR3 loop: CASSGQGRAEAFF. CDR3 in DNA: TGTGCCAGCAGCGGACAGGGGCGCGCTGAAGCTTTCTTT.

Here the CDR3 reads CASSPPAGSTYEQYF. The CDR3 DNA is TGTGCCAGCTCACCACCAGCGGGATCAACCTACGAGCAGTACTTC. The genes are TRBV18 and TRBJ2-7; the match to TRBD2 covers 7 bases. Germline CDR1 is KGHSH and CDR2 is LQKENI. The CDR3 sequence is 15 residues long. Trimming cost V 0 bases and J 2 bases; bases outside gene matches: 4.

The chain uses TRBV9 and TRBJ2-5; TRBD1 matches 11 bases. V was pared by 2 bases and J by 7 bases, with 7 bases of the junction left unmatched. CDR3 size: 15 residues. Germline values: CDR1 SGDLS, CDR2 YYNGEE. CDR3 DNA: TGTGCCAGCAGCGTCGGAGGACAGGGGGCGCGGACCCAGTACTTC. Residues: CASSVGGQGARTQYF.

A remark on this clone: Other DNA sequences from this sample encode an identical CDR3 as well. The rearrangement links TRBV5-1 to TRBJ1-4; D call uncertain. This CDR3 is built from 14 residues. Germline V gene sequence: CDR1 SGHRS, CDR2 YFSETQ. Trimming took 1 base from V and 2 from J, leaving 6 bases between them. CDR3 in DNA: TGCGCCAGCAGCTTGTTCTCGACTAATGAAAAACTGTTTTTT. Translation gives CASSLFSTNEKLFF.

The CDR3 nucleotides are TGTGCCAGCAGTTTATTTGGGGGGGTTTCAGATACGCAGTATTTT. Translating it yields CASSLFGGVSDTQYF. This chain links TRBV27 with TRBJ2-3; 7 bases fit TRBD2. Germline loops: CDR1 MNHEY, CDR2 SMNVEV (reference sequence). The V gene end was trimmed by 1 base and the J gene end by 4 bases; junction bases not matched to a gene: 5. This CDR3 is built from 15 residues.

This chain uses TRBV19 with TRBJ1-1; D is possibly TRBD1 (6 bases). The CDR3 extends over 14 amino acids. From germline, CDR1 is LNHDA and CDR2 SQIVND (reference sequence). V gave up 4 bases and J gave up 5 bases, with 14 bases separating them. Here the CDR3 reads CASSNRDRWTEAFF. The CDR3 coding sequence is TGTGCCAGTAGTAACAGGGATCGTTGGACTGAAGCTTTCTTT.

The rearrangement uses TRBV7-2 and TRBJ2-7; D call uncertain. CDR3 length equals 13 residues. V was cut by 1 base and J by 2 bases, with 6 bases left in between. Looked up from germline, CDR1 is SGHTA and CDR2 is FQGNSA. CDR3 loop: CASSLVSAYEQYF. CDR3 DNA: TGTGCCAGCAGCTTAGTGTCAGCCTACGAGCAGTACTTC.

On this clone itself: The sample has other DNA sequences that encode this CDR3 too. The rearrangement links TRBV7-9 to TRBJ2-5; D is unresolved. V lost 0 bases to trimming and J lost 4 bases, with 6 bases between them. CDR3 size: 13 residues. Germline values: CDR1 SEHNR, CDR2 FQNEAQ (reference sequence). This CDR3 is CASSLAASETQYF. CDR3 DNA: TGTGCCAGCAGCTTAGCCGCTTCAGAGACCCAGTACTTC.

This chain joins TRBV5-1 and TRBJ2-1, with 10 bases fitting TRBD2. The CDR3 totals 17 residues. Germline loops: CDR1 SGHRS, CDR2 YFSETQ. Trimming at V came to 4 bases and at J to 4 bases, leaving 11 bases not matched to a gene. The CDR3 here is CASSLIAGGAAYNEQFF. In nucleotides, the CDR3 is TGCGCCAGCAGCCTAATAGCGGGAGGCGCCGCTTACAATGAGCAGTTCTTC.

The chain couples TRBV19 to TRBJ1-2; 7 bases match TRBD1. The CDR3 runs 14 residues. Trimming at V came to 7 bases and at J to 2 bases, leaving 7 bases not matched to a gene. The germline V gene has CDR1 LNHDA and CDR2 SQIVND (reference sequence). CDR3 bases: TGTGCCAGTACCAGGACAGGCTCCAACTATGGCTACACCTTC. Translated, it gives CASTRTGSNYGYTF.

The CDR3 region has the DNA TGTGCCAGCAGCTTGATGGGACTAGCGGACGACGAGCAGTACTTC. It codes for CASSLMGLADDEQYF. This sequence joins TRBV7-9 and TRBJ2-7, with 11 bases matching TRBD2. The CDR3 runs to 15 residues. After removal of 3 bases from V and 5 bases from J, the junction contained 6 bases not matched to a gene. Germline V gene lookup returns CDR1 SEHNR and CDR2 FQNEAQ (reference sequence).

The chain combines TRBV18 with TRBJ2-2, with 7 bases lining up with TRBD1. Germline lookup yields CDR1 KGHSH and CDR2 LQKENI. Unmatched junction bases numbered 5, after V lost 0 bases and J lost 4 bases. The CDR3 is 16 amino acids. The CDR3 loop is CASSPPTGLSTGELFF. Here the CDR3 DNA reads TGTGCCAGCTCACCACCGACAGGGCTTTCCACCGGGGAGCTGTTTTTT.

The chain has TRBV27 and TRBJ2-3; a possible D gene is TRBD2 (6 bases). Germline assignment: CDR1 MNHEY and CDR2 SMNVEV (reference sequence). Deletions cut 6 bases from V and 9 bases from J, with 19 bases between. CDR3 length: 14 residues. CDR3 sequence: CASSPDTAGWTQYF. CDR3 in DNA: TGTGCCAGCAGCCCGGACACGGCGGGGTGGACGCAGTATTTT.

The chain couples TRBV21-1 to TRBJ1-2; the D segment call TRBD1 is taken from the table without a DNA check. TRBV21-1 is a pseudogene locus. The CDR3 sequence is 11 residues long. The CDR3: CASSSTGGWRF. DNA of the CDR3: TGTGCCAGCAGTAGTACAGGGGGGTGGCGCTTC.

The chain uses TRBV28 and TRBJ2-5; 8 bases agree with TRBD2. The CDR3 runs to 13 residues. CDR1 is MDHEN, CDR2 SYDVKM, per germline. J gave up 7 bases and V 8 bases, and 9 bases lay outside the gene matches. This CDR3 reads CASSGGVPGTQYF. The CDR3, as DNA: TGTGCCAGCTCGGGAGGGGTCCCGGGGACCCAGTACTTC.

The chain carries TRBV11-2 and TRBJ1-5; 7 bases map to TRBD1. J was trimmed by 3 bases and V by 4 bases; bases with no gene match: 9. Germline values: CDR1 SGHAT, CDR2 FQNNGV. CDR3 length: 16 residues. The CDR3 DNA reads as TGTGCCAGCAGCTCCACCATTGGGACAGTCAATCAGCCCCAGCATTTT. It is translated as CASSSTIGTVNQPQHF.

V usage is TRBV27 and J usage is TRBJ2-5, with D unclear. This CDR3 has 14 residues. Germline V gene sequence: CDR1 MNHEY, CDR2 SMNVEV (reference sequence). V lost 4 bases and J 4 bases, leaving 13 bases between the germline ends. The DNA for the CDR3 is TGTGCCAGCAGTTCAGTCTCCCTTGGAGAGACCCAGTACTTC. Translation gives CASSSVSLGETQYF.

Worth noting for this clone: This specimen includes other DNA sequences encoding the same CDR3. This sequence joins TRBV7-9 and TRBJ1-2; the D gene is possibly TRBD1 (6 bases). Germline loops: CDR1 SEHNR, CDR2 FQNEAQ (reference sequence). This CDR3 region has 14 residues. V dropped 5 bases and J dropped 4 bases, with 14 bases sitting between them. In nucleotides, the CDR3 is TGTGCCAGCAGCCCCCGGGGGCTGGGCTATGGCTACACCTTC. Protein: CASSPRGLGYGYTF.

Regarding this clone: The germline gene is not matched at one end of the junction; a read error may be the cause. This CDR3 reads CASSLKTIF. The CDR3 region has the DNA TGTGCCAGCAGCTTGAAGACTATTTTT. The chain has TRBV5-6 and TRBJ2-3; D might be TRBD2 (5 bases). Germline values: CDR1 SGHDT, CDR2 YYEEEE. The CDR3 totals 9 residues.

The rearrangement links TRBV11-2 to TRBJ2-3; TRBD2 aligns across 7 bases. V lost 8 bases and J lost 1; bases outside the gene matches: 12. The CDR3 is made up of 16 amino acids. Germline V gene sequence: CDR1 SGHAT, CDR2 FQNNGV. The DNA for the CDR3 is TGTGCCAGCCGCAGCCAAGCGGGGAGTGGCACAGATACGCAGTATTTT. Protein: CASRSQAGSGTDTQYF.

The gene calls are TRBV25-1 and TRBJ2-2; D may be TRBD1 (5 bases). V was clipped by 3 bases and J by 3 bases, with 11 bases between them. The CDR3 spans 15 residues. The V gene's germline CDR1 is MGHDK and CDR2 SYGVNS. DNA of the CDR3: TGTGCCAGCAGTGATCGACAGATTTACACCGGGGAGCTGTTTTTT. This translates into CASSDRQIYTGELFF.

Only a few counts were recorded for this clone. Distinct nucleotide sequences in the sample also encode this CDR3. CDR3 sequence reads: CASSLSTDTQYF. In DNA, the CDR3 is TGTGCCAGCAGCTTGAGCACAGATACGCAGTATTTT. V and J are TRBV5-4 and TRBJ2-3, with D uncertain. Germline V gives CDR1 SGHNT, CDR2 YYREEE (reference sequence). V shed 1 base and J shed 0 bases, with 0 bases lying between them. This CDR3 spans 12 amino acids.